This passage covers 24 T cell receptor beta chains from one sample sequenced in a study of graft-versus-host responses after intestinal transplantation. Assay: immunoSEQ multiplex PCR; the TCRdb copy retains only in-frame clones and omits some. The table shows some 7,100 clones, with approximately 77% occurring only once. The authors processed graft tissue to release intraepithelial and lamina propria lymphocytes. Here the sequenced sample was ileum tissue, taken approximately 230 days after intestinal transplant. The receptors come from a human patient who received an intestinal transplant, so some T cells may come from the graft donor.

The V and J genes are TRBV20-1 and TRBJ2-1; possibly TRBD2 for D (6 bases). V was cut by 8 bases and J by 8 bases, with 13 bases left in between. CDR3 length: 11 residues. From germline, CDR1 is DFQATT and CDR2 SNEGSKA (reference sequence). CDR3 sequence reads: CSFNGRHEQFF. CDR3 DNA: TGCAGTTTTAACGGGAGACATGAGCAGTTCTTC.

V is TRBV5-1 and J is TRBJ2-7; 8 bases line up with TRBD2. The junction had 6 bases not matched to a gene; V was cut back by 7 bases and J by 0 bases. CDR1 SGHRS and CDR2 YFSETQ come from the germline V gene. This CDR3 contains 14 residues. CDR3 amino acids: CASSYSGNSYEQYF. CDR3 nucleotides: TGCGCCAGCTCTTATAGCGGGAACTCCTACGAGCAGTACTTC.

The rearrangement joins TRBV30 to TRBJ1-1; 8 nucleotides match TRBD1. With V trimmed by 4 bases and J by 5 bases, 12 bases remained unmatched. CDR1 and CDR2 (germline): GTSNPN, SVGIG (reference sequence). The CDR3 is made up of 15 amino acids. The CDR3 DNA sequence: TGTGCCTGGACTTCCCCGGACAGGGAGTTGACTGAAGCTTTCTTT. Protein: CAWTSPDRELTEAFF.

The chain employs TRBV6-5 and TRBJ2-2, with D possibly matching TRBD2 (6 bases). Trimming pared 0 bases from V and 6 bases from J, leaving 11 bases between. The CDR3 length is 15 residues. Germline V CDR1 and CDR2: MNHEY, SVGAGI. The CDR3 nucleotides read TGTGCCAGCAGTTACTCCGGGGGTAGGCCCGGGGAGCTGTTTTTT. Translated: CASSYSGGRPGELFF.

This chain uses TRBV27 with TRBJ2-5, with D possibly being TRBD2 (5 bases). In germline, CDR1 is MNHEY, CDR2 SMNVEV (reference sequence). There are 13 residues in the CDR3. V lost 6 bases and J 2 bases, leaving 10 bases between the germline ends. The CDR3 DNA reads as TGTGCCAGCAGAGGAGCGGCACAAGAGACCCAGTACTTC. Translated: CASRGAAQETQYF.

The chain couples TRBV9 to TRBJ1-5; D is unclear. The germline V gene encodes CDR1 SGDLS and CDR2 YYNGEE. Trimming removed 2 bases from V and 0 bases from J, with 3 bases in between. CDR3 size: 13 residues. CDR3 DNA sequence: TGTGCCAGCAGCGTTAATAGCAATCAGCCCCAGCATTTT. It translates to CASSVNSNQPQHF. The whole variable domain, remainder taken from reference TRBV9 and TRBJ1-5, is DSGVTQTPKHLITATGQRVTLRCSPRSGDLSVYWYQQSLDQGLQFLIQYYNGEERAKGNILERFSAQQFPDLHSELNLSSLELGDSALYFCASSVNSNQPQHFGDGTRLSIL.

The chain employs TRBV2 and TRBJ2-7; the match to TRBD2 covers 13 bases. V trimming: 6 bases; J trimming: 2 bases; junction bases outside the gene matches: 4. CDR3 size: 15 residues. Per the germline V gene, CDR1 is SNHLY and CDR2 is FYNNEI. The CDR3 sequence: CASRPTSGRAYEQYF. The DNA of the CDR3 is TGTGCCAGCAGGCCTACTAGCGGGAGGGCCTACGAGCAGTACTTC.

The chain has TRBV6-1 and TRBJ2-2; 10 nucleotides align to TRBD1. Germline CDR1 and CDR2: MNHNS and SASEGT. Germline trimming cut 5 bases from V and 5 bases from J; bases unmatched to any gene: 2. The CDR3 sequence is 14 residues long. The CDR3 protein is CASSWTGGTGELFF. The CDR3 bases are TGTGCCAGCAGTTGGACAGGGGGGACCGGGGAGCTGTTTTTT.

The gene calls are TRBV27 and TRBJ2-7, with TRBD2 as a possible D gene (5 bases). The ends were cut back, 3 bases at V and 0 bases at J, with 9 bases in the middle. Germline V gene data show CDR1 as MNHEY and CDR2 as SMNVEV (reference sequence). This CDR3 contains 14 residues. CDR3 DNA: TGTGCCAGCAGTTTGAGTGGGAGCTCCTACGAGCAGTACTTC. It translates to CASSLSGSSYEQYF.

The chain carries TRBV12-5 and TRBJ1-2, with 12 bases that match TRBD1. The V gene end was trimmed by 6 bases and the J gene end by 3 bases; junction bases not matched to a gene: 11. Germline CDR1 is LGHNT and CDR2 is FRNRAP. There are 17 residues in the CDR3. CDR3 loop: CASGTPGQGAWDYGYTF. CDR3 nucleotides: TGTGCTAGTGGAACGCCGGGACAGGGGGCTTGGGACTATGGCTACACCTTC.

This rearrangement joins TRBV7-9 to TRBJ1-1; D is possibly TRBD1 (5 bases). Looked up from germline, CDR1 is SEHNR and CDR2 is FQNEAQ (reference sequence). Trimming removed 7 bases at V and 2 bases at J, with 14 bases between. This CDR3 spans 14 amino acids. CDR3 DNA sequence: TGTGCCAGCACCCGACTCAGGGAAAACACTGAAGCTTTCTTT. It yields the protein CASTRLRENTEAFF.

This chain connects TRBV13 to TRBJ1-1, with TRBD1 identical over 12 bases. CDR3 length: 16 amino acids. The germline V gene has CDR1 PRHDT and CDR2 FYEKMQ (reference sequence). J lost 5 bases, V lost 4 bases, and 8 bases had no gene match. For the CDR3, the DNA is TGTGCCAGCAGCTCCGGGACAGGGGGCCGGAAGACTGAAGCTTTCTTT. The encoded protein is CASSSGTGGRKTEAFF. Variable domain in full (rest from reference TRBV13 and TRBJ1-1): AAGVIQSPRHLIKEKRETATLKCYPIPRHDTVYWYQQGPGQDPQFLISFYEKMQSDKGSIPDRFSAQQFSDYHSELNMSSLELGDSALYFCASSSGTGGRKTEAFFGQGTRLTVV.

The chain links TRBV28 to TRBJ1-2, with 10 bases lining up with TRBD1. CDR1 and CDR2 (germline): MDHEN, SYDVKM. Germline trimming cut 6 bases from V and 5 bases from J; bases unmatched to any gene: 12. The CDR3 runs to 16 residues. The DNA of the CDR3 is TGTGCCAGCAGCCCGATAGACAGGGGGCTTCAGTATGGCTACACCTTC. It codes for CASSPIDRGLQYGYTF.

The CDR3 region is CASRQGNTGELFF. For the CDR3, the DNA is TGCGCCAGCAGACAGGGGAACACCGGGGAGCTGTTTTTT. The rearrangement links TRBV10-2 to TRBJ2-2, with TRBD1 as a possible D gene (6 bases). The CDR3 is 13 residues long. V was shortened by 6 bases and J by 1 base, with 6 bases between the two germline ends. The germline V gene encodes CDR1 WSHSY and CDR2 SAAADI.

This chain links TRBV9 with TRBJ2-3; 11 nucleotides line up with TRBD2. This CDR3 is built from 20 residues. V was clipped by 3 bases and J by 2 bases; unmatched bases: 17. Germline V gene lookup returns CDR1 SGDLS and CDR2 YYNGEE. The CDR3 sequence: CASSGFPPGRTSGYTDTQYF. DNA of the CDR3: TGTGCCAGCAGCGGTTTCCCGCCGGGACGGACTAGCGGGTACACAGATACGCAGTATTTT.

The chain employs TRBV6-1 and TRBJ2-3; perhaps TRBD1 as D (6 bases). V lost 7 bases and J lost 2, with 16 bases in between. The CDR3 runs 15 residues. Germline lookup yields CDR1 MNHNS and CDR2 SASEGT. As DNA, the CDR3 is TGTGCCAGCATGCCCCAGGGGATATACACAGATACGCAGTATTTT. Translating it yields CASMPQGIYTDTQYF.

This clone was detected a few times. The CDR3 sequence is CASRETGNGYTF. The CDR3 DNA reads TGTGCCAGCAGGGAAACAGGGAATGGCTACACCTTC. The chain combines TRBV7-9 with TRBJ1-2, with D possibly matching TRBD1 (6 bases). The CDR3 has 12 residues. The germline V gene encodes CDR1 SEHNR and CDR2 FQNEAQ (reference sequence). V gave up 6 bases and J gave up 6 bases, with 11 bases separating them.

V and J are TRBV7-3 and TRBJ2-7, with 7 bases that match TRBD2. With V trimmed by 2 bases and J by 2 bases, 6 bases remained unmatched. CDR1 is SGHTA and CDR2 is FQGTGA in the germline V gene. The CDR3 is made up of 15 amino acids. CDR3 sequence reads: CASSLALAATYEQYF. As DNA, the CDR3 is TGTGCCAGCAGCTTAGCGCTAGCGGCCACCTACGAGCAGTACTTC.

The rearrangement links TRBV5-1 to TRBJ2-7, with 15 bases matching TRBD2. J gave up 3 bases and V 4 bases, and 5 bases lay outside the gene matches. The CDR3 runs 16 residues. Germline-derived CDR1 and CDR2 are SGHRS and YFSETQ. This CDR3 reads CASSGRGLAGGYEQYF. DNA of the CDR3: TGCGCCAGCAGCGGCCGGGGACTAGCGGGGGGCTACGAGCAGTACTTC.

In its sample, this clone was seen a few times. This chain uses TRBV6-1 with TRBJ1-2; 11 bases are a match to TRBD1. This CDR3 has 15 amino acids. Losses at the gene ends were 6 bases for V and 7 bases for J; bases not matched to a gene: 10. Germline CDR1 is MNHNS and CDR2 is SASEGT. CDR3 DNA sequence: TGTGCCAGCAGGGGGACAGGGGGAACTTACTCTGGCTACACCTTC. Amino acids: CASRGTGGTYSGYTF.

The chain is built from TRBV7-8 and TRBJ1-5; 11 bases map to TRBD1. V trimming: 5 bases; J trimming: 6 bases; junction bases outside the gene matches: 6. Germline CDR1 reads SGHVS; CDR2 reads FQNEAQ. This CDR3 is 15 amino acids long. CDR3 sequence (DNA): TGTGCCAGCAGCCGGGACAGGGGGGAAGGTCAGCCCCAGCATTTT. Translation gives CASSRDRGEGQPQHF.

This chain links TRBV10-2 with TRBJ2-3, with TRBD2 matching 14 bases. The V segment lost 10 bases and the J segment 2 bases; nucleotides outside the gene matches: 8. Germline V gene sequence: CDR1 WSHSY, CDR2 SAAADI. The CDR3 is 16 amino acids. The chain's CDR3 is CATWTSGGRLTDTQYF. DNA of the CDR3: TGCGCCACCTGGACTAGCGGGGGGCGTCTCACAGATACGCAGTATTTT.

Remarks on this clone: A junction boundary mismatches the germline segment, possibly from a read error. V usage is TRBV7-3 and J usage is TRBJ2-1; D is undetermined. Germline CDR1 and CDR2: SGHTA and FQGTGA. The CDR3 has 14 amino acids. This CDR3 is CVSSLTSLGNEQFF. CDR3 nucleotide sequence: TGTGTCAGCAGCTTAACGAGTCTTGGCAATGAGCAGTTCTTC.

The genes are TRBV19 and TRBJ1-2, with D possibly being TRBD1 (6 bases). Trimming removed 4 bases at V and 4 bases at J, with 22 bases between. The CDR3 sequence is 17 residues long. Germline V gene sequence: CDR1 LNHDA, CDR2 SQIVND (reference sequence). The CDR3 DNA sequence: TGTGCCAGTAGTAGAGGGGGACATCCCCTTAGGGGCTATGGCTACACCTTC. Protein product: CASSRGGHPLRGYGYTF.